The 2 T cell receptor beta chains reported below all come from one sample, sequenced in a study of blood T cells in healthy people across ages. With a J-beta primer mix and a sample-barcoded 5' primer, a second PCR ran 7 to 11 cycles. TCRdb reanalysed the 5' RACE reads using MiXCR and keeps one entry per CDR3 protein. There are 730,000 or so distinct CDR3 sequences in the sample; roughly 47% occur only once, and roughly 19% lies in the top ten. Sequenced: blood. The receptors were gathered from a woman in her sixties or seventies in good health.

The gene calls are TRBV2 and TRBJ1-2; no definite D call. Trimming took off 8 bases at V and 4 bases at J, with 11 bases between the two ends. This CDR3 has 12 amino acids. Germline loops: CDR1 SNHLY, CDR2 FYNNEI. This CDR3 reads CASGEGFYGYTF. DNA for the CDR3: TGTGCCAGCGGCGAGGGTTTCTATGGCTACACCTTC.

In regard to this clonotype: With a much larger clone just one base away, this may be a read error. DNA of the CDR3: TGTGCCAGCGCAGTAATCCGGACAGCCAATACTAACCATGGCTACACCTTC. Protein sequence: CASAVIRTANTNHGYTF. This chain links TRBV6-1 with TRBJ1-2; TRBD1 might be the D (6 bases). Germline lookup yields CDR1 MNHNS and CDR2 SASEGT. The CDR3 extends over 17 amino acids.